The 29 T cell receptor beta chains below were found in one sample sequenced in a study of blood T cell repertoires in COVID-19. Some clones are missing from TCRdb's copy, which holds only in-frame ones; the method was immunoSEQ multiplex PCR. The sample records fewer than 150,000 clones, 78% being singletons. The sample taken for sequencing was peripheral blood. All receptors come from a man between 65 and 80 years old with acute or convalescent COVID-19.

The chain joins TRBV7-3 to TRBJ1-2; TRBD1 matches 10 bases. The CDR3 runs 13 residues. With 5 bases clipped from V and 6 bases from J, the junction kept 3 bases outside the gene matches. Germline V gives CDR1 SGHTA, CDR2 FQGTGA. The chain's CDR3 is CASSPDRGNGYTF. In DNA form, the CDR3 reads TGTGCCAGCAGCCCGGACAGGGGGAATGGCTACACCTTC.

V usage is TRBV6-5 and J usage is TRBJ2-1; D is uncertain. The CDR3 has 14 amino acids. In germline, CDR1 is MNHEY, CDR2 SVGAGI. V lost 4 bases to trimming and J lost 6 bases, with 13 bases between them. This chain's CDR3 is CASSSLVIGNEQFF. The CDR3 DNA reads as TGTGCCAGCAGTTCATTGGTCATCGGCAATGAGCAGTTCTTC.

This clone has only a few counts. The chain uses TRBV27 and TRBJ2-7; 9 nucleotides agree with TRBD1. The CDR3 spans 14 residues. Germline V gives CDR1 MNHEY, CDR2 SMNVEV (reference sequence). V was pared by 4 bases and J by 0 bases, with 1 base of the junction left unmatched. CDR3 protein: CASSWGQGSYEQYF. As DNA, the CDR3 is TGTGCCAGCAGTTGGGGACAGGGCTCCTACGAGCAGTACTTC.

The rearrangement links TRBV19 to TRBJ1-3; 10 nucleotides line up with TRBD1. V gave up 7 bases and J gave up 4 bases; unmatched junction bases: 19. This CDR3 comprises 19 residues. CDR1 LNHDA and CDR2 SQIVND come from the germline V gene (reference sequence). The CDR3: CASTSSWGQGLSGGNTIYF. The CDR3 DNA reads TGTGCCAGTACCTCGAGCTGGGGACAGGGGCTTTCGGGAGGAAACACCATATATTTT.

The rearrangement links TRBV29-1 to TRBJ1-4; 7 bases line up with TRBD1. The trim removed 7 bases at V and 7 bases at J, leaving 12 bases unmatched. From germline, CDR1 is SQVTM and CDR2 ANQGSEA. The CDR3 loop spans 14 amino acids. DNA of the CDR3: TGCAGCGGAGGAATGGGGACAGTGGGTGAAAAACTGTTTTTT. Translating gives CSGGMGTVGEKLFF.

This clone was seen a single time. This rearrangement joins TRBV5-1 to TRBJ2-1; D is undetermined. Germline V gives CDR1 SGHRS, CDR2 YFSETQ. The CDR3 is 14 amino acids. Deletions cut 6 bases from V and 1 base from J, with 11 bases between. As DNA, the CDR3 is TGCGCCAGCAAGTATGGCGGTTCCTACAATGAGCAGTTCTTC. It specifies CASKYGGSYNEQFF.

J is TRBJ2-7 and V is TRBV7-2, with TRBD2 identical over 11 bases. The CDR3 has 13 residues. The germline CDR1 and CDR2 sequences are SGHTA and FQGNSA. V lost 5 bases, J lost 4 bases, and 1 base stayed unmatched. The CDR3 coding sequence is TGTGCCAGCAGCACTAGCGGGGGTTACGAGCAGTACTTC. It specifies CASSTSGGYEQYF.

Remarks on this clone: Other nucleotide sequences in the sample specify the same CDR3. V and J are TRBV19 and TRBJ1-2; TRBD1 matches at 9 bases. With V trimmed by 6 bases and J by 1 base, 3 bases remained unmatched. The CDR3 totals 14 residues. Germline loops: CDR1 LNHDA, CDR2 SQIVND (reference sequence). This chain's CDR3 is CASSRTGVNYGYTF. The CDR3 DNA follows: TGTGCCAGTAGCAGGACAGGGGTTAACTATGGCTACACCTTC.

This clone came up a few times. The V call is TRBV12-3 or TRBV12-4, the J call TRBJ1-1; no clear D. The CDR3 is 13 amino acids. V lost 2 bases to trimming and J lost 8 bases, with 12 bases between them. The CDR3: CASSLMELTEAFF. As DNA, the CDR3 is TGTGCCAGCAGTTTAATGGAGTTAACAGAAGCTTTCTTT.

The chain recombines TRBV6-2 or TRBV6-3 with TRBJ2-4; 9 bases agree with TRBD2. The CDR3 runs to 18 residues. Trimming removed 6 bases from V and 1 base from J; junction bases left unmatched: 13. The germline V gene has CDR1 MNHEY and CDR2 SVGEGT. The CDR3 region has the DNA TGTGCCAGCAGCCCAATTTCCCCCACTAGCGGGGCCAAAAACATTCAGTACTTC. This codes for CASSPISPTSGAKNIQYF.

The J gene is TRBJ2-6, the V gene TRBV27; D gene unclear. The V gene lost 0 bases and the J gene lost 2 bases, with 8 bases spanning the gap. Germline lookup yields CDR1 MNHEY and CDR2 SMNVEV (reference sequence). The CDR3 consists of 16 residues. CDR3 coding DNA: TGTGCCAGCAGTTTATCCCTTGCGGCTGGGGCCAACGTCCTGACTTTC. This gives the protein CASSLSLAAGANVLTF.

The V call is TRBV11-3, the J call TRBJ1-1, with TRBD1 as a possible D gene (6 bases). This CDR3 has 15 amino acids. Germline V gene data show CDR1 as SGHNT and CDR2 as YENEEA. The V and J ends lost 1 base and 3 bases respectively, with 12 bases between them. The CDR3 here is CASSLGGGGYTEAFF. The CDR3 coding sequence is TGTGCCAGCAGCTTAGGTGGCGGGGGCTACACTGAAGCTTTCTTT.

The rearrangement uses TRBV20-1 and TRBJ2-7, with D unresolved. V lost 3 bases to trimming and J lost 3 bases, with 21 bases between them. CDR1 and CDR2 from the germline V gene are DFQATT and SNEGSKA (reference sequence). This CDR3 has 16 residues. CDR3 region: CSASNTLGQTYYEQYF. The CDR3 DNA is TGCAGTGCTAGTAACACGTTGGGCCAGACCTACTACGAGCAGTACTTC.

This chain links TRBV23-1 with TRBJ2-1; TRBD1 agrees at 11 bases. TRBV23-1 qualifies as an ORF whose function is uncertain. V lost 0 bases, J lost 4 bases, and 5 bases stayed unmatched. The CDR3 length is 17 residues. The CDR3 nucleotides are TGCGCCAGCAGTCAATCCCCGGGACAGGGGGAATACAATGAGCAGTTCTTC. Amino acids: CASSQSPGQGEYNEQFF.

The CDR3 nucleotides read TGCGCCAGCAGCGGTTTAGCGGGGCCACGAGCCGGGGAGCTGTTTTTT. Encoded protein: CASSGLAGPRAGELFF. The J gene is TRBJ2-2, the V gene TRBV5-1; TRBD2 agrees at 8 bases. The V and J ends lost 4 bases and 6 bases, in that order; junction bases with no gene match: 11. This CDR3 is built from 16 residues. In germline, CDR1 is SGHRS, CDR2 YFSETQ. Filled out from reference TRBV5-1 and TRBJ2-2, the complete variable domain reads KAGVTQTPRYLIKTRGQQVTLSCSPISGHRSVSWYQQTPGQGLQFLFEYFSETQRNKGNFPGRFSGRQFSNSRSEMNVSTLELGDSALYLCASSGLAGPRAGELFFGEGSRLTVL.

The chain has TRBV7-2 and TRBJ1-2; D not resolved. This CDR3 comprises 14 residues. The germline V gene has CDR1 SGHTA and CDR2 FQGNSA. V lost 1 base to trimming and J lost 2 bases, with 8 bases between them. The CDR3 loop is CASSLGVRNYGYTF. The CDR3 DNA sequence: TGTGCCAGCAGCTTAGGAGTACGGAACTATGGCTACACCTTC. Full variable domain (outside the CDR3, taken from reference TRBV7-2 and TRBJ1-2): GAGVSQSPSNKVTEKGKDVELRCDPISGHTALYWYRQSLGQGLEFLIYFQGNSAPDKSGLPSDRFSAERTGGSVSTLTIQRTQQEDSAVYLCASSLGVRNYGYTFGSGTRLTVV.

A single count supports this clone. The chain links TRBV5-1 to TRBJ2-3, with D unresolved. This CDR3 is 15 amino acids long. Trimming cost V 0 bases and J 0 bases, with 8 bases left between them. Germline lookup yields CDR1 SGHRS and CDR2 YFSETQ. The CDR3 DNA is TGCGCCAGCAGCTTGGGACATCCCAGCACAGATACGCAGTATTTT. Translating gives CASSLGHPSTDTQYF.

The chain carries TRBV11-1 and TRBJ2-1; weak D call: TRBD1 (6 bases). The V gene's germline CDR1 is SGHAT and CDR2 FQDESV (reference sequence). The CDR3 spans 15 residues. Trimming removed 3 bases from V and 0 bases from J, with 9 bases in between. CDR3 protein: CASSFNRVSYNEQFF. CDR3 coding DNA: TGTGCCAGCAGCTTTAACAGGGTCTCCTACAATGAGCAGTTCTTC. The full variable domain, completed using reference TRBV11-1 and TRBJ2-1, is EAEVAQSPRYKITEKSQAVAFWCDPISGHATLYWYRQILGQGPELLVQFQDESVVDDSQLPKDRFSAERLKGVDSTLKIQPAELGDSAMYLCASSFNRVSYNEQFFGPGTRLTVL.

In its sample, this clone was seen a few times. This chain joins TRBV29-1 and TRBJ1-4; weak D call: TRBD1 (6 bases). This CDR3 spans 13 amino acids. V lost 6 bases, J lost 3 bases, and 11 bases lay in between. Per the germline V gene, CDR1 is SQVTM and CDR2 is ANQGSEA. CDR3 residues: CSVKQGSNEKLFF. As DNA, the CDR3 is TGCAGCGTCAAACAGGGCTCTAATGAAAAACTGTTTTTT. Full variable domain (outside the CDR3, taken from reference TRBV29-1 and TRBJ1-4): SAVISQKPSRDICQRGTSLTIQCQVDSQVTMMFWYRQQPGQSLTLIATANQGSEATYESGFVIDKFPISRPNLTFSTLTVSNMSPEDSSIYLCSVKQGSNEKLFFGSGTQLSVL.

This clone appeared a few times. The rearrangement joins TRBV5-1 to TRBJ1-4, with TRBD1 identical over 12 bases. The length of the CDR3 is 14 residues. The ends lost 5 bases at V and 8 bases at J; junction bases unmatched: 4. Germline V gives CDR1 SGHRS, CDR2 YFSETQ. The CDR3 nucleotides are TGCGCCAGCAGTCTAGGGACAGGGGGCGAAAAACTGTTTTTT. Translated, it gives CASSLGTGGEKLFF.

This clone has a handful of counts. The rearrangement joins TRBV7-2 to TRBJ2-3, with D possibly being TRBD1 (6 bases). The CDR3 extends over 14 amino acids. Trimming cost V 1 base and J 3 bases, with 8 bases left between them. CDR1 and CDR2 from the germline V gene are SGHTA and FQGNSA. In DNA form, the CDR3 reads TGTGCCAGCAGCTTAGTAAGGGGGACAGATACGCAGTATTTT. It yields the protein CASSLVRGTDTQYF.

The gene calls are TRBV3-1 (or the pseudogene TRBV3-2) and TRBJ2-5; 8 positions match TRBD2. Germline V CDR1 and CDR2: LGHDT, YNNKEL (reference sequence). Trimming at V came to 3 bases and at J to 7 bases, leaving 10 bases not matched to a gene. The CDR3 runs 15 residues. The CDR3 sequence: CASSHDTGGRGTQYF. The CDR3 nucleotides read TGTGCCAGCAGCCACGATACGGGGGGGCGAGGGACCCAGTACTTC.

The genes are TRBV11-2 and TRBJ1-5, with a weak D call TRBD1 (5 bases). This CDR3 has 15 residues. V was clipped by 5 bases and J by 2 bases, with 13 bases between them. Germline loops: CDR1 SGHAT, CDR2 FQNNGV. The CDR3 DNA reads as TGTGCCAGCAGCCTGGGGTGGGGGGGCAATCAGCCCCAGCATTTT. It codes for CASSLGWGGNQPQHF. The full variable domain, its missing parts supplied by reference TRBV11-2 and TRBJ1-5, is EAGVAQSPRYKIIEKRQSVAFWCNPISGHATLYWYQQILGQGPKLLIQFQNNGVVDDSQLPKDRFSAERLKGVDSTLKIQPAKLEDSAVYLCASSLGWGGNQPQHFGDGTRLSIL.

This clone showed up just a few times. This chain connects TRBV9 to TRBJ1-2; D is possibly TRBD1 (6 bases). V was shortened by 0 bases and J by 10 bases, with 13 bases between the two germline ends. The CDR3 runs to 13 residues. Germline loops: CDR1 SGDLS, CDR2 YYNGEE. CDR3 in DNA: TGTGCCAGCAGCGTAGCTAGTCAGGGGTCCTACACCTTC. This encodes CASSVASQGSYTF.

This clone has just a few counts. The rearrangement joins TRBV9 to TRBJ2-7; 7 bases are shared with TRBD2. Germline CDR1 is SGDLS and CDR2 is YYNGEE. The CDR3 is 15 residues long. V shed 5 bases and J 3 bases; nucleotides not matched to a gene: 11. Written as DNA, the CDR3 is TGTGCCAGCAGTAGTGGAGGGGAGGGATACTACGAGCAGTACTTC. Encoded protein: CASSSGGEGYYEQYF. Looking up the rest from reference TRBV9 and TRBJ2-7 gives the full variable domain: DSGVTQTPKHLITATGQRVTLRCSPRSGDLSVYWYQQSLDQGLQFLIQYYNGEERAKGNILERFSAQQFPDLHSELNLSSLELGDSALYFCASSSGGEGYYEQYFGPGTRLTVT.

In its sample, this clone was seen a few times. This chain links TRBV14 with TRBJ1-2; weak D call: TRBD1 (6 bases). The CDR3 length is 13 residues. Germline V gene sequence: CDR1 SGHDN, CDR2 FVKESK. The germline V and J ends were trimmed by 4 bases and 4 bases, with 10 bases remaining between them. DNA for the CDR3: TGTGCCAGCAGCCGAGGACAGAGCTATGGCTACACCTTC. It is translated as CASSRGQSYGYTF.

The chain couples TRBV21-1 to TRBJ1-1. TRBV21-1 is recorded as a pseudogene. The CDR3 spans 17 residues. The CDR3 reads CASSPRSNPPRLSEAFF. The CDR3 region has the DNA TGTGCCAGCAGCCCTCGGTCGAACCCCCCGAGACTCTCTGAAGCTTTCTTT.

V usage is TRBV7-9 and J usage is TRBJ2-3; 9 bases align to TRBD2. The CDR3 is 16 amino acids. V lost 1 base, J lost 3 bases, and 5 bases stayed unmatched. CDR1 and CDR2 from the germline V gene are SEHNR and FQNEAQ (reference sequence). In nucleotides, the CDR3 is TGTGCCAGCAGCTTAGATGGCGGGGGGGAAACAGATACGCAGTATTTT. Translated: CASSLDGGGETDTQYF.

The chain carries TRBV7-2 and TRBJ1-1, with D hard to call. Germline V CDR1 and CDR2: SGHTA, FQGNSA. The CDR3 length is 13 residues. V lost 5 bases, J lost 3 bases, and 10 bases lay in between. The CDR3 sequence is CASSIGWDTEAFF. In DNA form, the CDR3 reads TGTGCCAGCAGCATCGGGTGGGACACTGAAGCTTTCTTT.